The sequence of this T cell receptor (beta chain) was determined in a study of shared clonotypes between healthy human individuals. The method was immunoSEQ multiplex PCR; TCRdb's version includes in-frame clones alone and lacks a portion of them. The sample yields approximately 2.5 million clones, around 94% seen once. This CDR3 region has 15 residues. V trimming: 7 bases; J trimming: 0 bases; junction bases outside the gene matches: 7. CDR1 SNHLY and CDR2 FYNNEI come from the germline V gene. The chain combines TRBV2 with TRBJ1-1, with 8 bases that match TRBD1. The sequenced material came from naive CD4+ T cells sorted from blood. Subset specified: CD45RA+ positively selected. This TCR was sampled from a man between 18 and 29 years old in good health. CDR3 sequence: CASTGQGGLNTEAFF. The DNA for the CDR3 is TGTGCCAGCACCGGACAGGGCGGGTTGAACACTGAAGCTTTCTTT.